This TCR beta chain originates from a study of shared clonotypes between healthy human individuals. Germline V lookup: CDR1 MDHEN, CDR2 SYDVKM. Unmatched junction bases numbered 4, after V lost 3 bases and J lost 2 bases. The CDR3 has 14 residues. Only in-frame clones appear in the TCRdb table, and some are missing; sequencing was by immunoSEQ multiplex PCR. Of roughly 510,000 clones detected, about 79% appear once; the ten largest clones hold around an eighth. The V call is TRBV28, the J call TRBJ2-7; 7 bases are shared with TRBD1. This receptor was taken from a woman in her forties in good health. Some clones in this sample may be carry-over from other donors' samples. Sequencing was carried out using PBMCs. The CDR3 DNA reads TGTGCCAGCAGTTTCCCGGGACAGCCCTACGAGCAGTACTTC. Protein sequence: CASSFPGQPYEQYF.